What follows are 2 T cell receptor beta chains derived from one specimen sequenced in a study of cytomegalovirus exposure and HLA in healthy donors. The PCR ran on 60 Vbeta and 13 Jbeta primers. TCRdb's table, derived via immunoSEQ multiplex PCR, lists solely in-frame clones and lacks some. The sample has around 220,000 clones; approximately 80% are singletons. The sequenced sample was PBMCs. The source of these receptors is a girl aged 5 to 17 in good health and CMV-seronegative.

This chain links TRBV7-3 with TRBJ2-1, with 9 positions matching TRBD2. This CDR3 has 16 amino acids. Germline V gives CDR1 SGHTA, CDR2 FQGTGA. The junction had 11 bases not matched to a gene; V was cut back by 5 bases and J by 6 bases. In DNA, the CDR3 is TGTGCCAGCAGCCCCATCCCTAGCGGGAAGGGCAATGAGCAGTTCTTC. Translating it yields CASSPIPSGKGNEQFF.

V gene TRBV5-4 combines with J gene TRBJ2-3; D unresolved. The CDR3 has 14 amino acids. The V and J ends lost 0 bases and 0 bases respectively, with 5 bases between them. CDR1 SGHNT and CDR2 YYREEE come from the germline V gene (reference sequence). CDR3 loop: CASSLGDSTDTQYF. CDR3 nucleotide sequence: TGTGCCAGCAGCTTGGGAGATAGCACAGATACGCAGTATTTT. Complete variable domain (other parts from reference TRBV5-4 and TRBJ2-3): ETGVTQSPTHLIKTRGQQVTLRCSSQSGHNTVSWYQQALGQGPQFIFQYYREEENGRGNFPPRFSGLQFPNYSSELNVNALELDDSALYLCASSLGDSTDTQYFGPGTRLTVL.